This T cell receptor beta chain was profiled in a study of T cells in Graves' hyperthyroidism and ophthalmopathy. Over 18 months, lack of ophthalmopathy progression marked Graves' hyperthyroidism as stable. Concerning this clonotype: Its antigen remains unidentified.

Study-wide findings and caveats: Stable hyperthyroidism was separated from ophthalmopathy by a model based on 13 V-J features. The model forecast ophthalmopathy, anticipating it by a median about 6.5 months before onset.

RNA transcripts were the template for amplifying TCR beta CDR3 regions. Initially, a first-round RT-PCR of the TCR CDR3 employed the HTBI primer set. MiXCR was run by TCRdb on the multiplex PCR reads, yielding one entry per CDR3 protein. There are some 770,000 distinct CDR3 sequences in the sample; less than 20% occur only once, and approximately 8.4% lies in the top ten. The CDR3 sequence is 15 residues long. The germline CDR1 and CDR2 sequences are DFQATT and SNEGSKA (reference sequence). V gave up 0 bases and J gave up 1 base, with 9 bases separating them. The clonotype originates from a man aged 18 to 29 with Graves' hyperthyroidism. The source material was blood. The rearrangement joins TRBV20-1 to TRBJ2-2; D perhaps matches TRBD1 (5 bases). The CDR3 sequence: CSARDRQLNTGELFF. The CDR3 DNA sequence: TGCAGTGCTAGAGATAGACAGCTGAACACCGGGGAGCTGTTTTTT.